One and the same sample provided the 20 T cell receptor beta chains below, sequenced in a study of cytomegalovirus exposure and HLA in healthy donors. Data came from immunoSEQ multiplex PCR; TCRdb stores just in-frame clones and leaves some out. This sample has about 65,000 clones; approximately 93% occur once, and the top ten carry around 4.5%. Sequenced: PBMCs. The receptor source for this set is a man aged 18-30 years in good health and CMV-seropositive.

CDR3 DNA: TGTGCCAGCAGTGATCAGGGTTCGGAGGAAAAACTGTTTTTT. Its translation is CASSDQGSEEKLFF. This sequence joins TRBV2 and TRBJ1-4, with D perhaps matching TRBD1 (5 bases). The germline V and J ends were trimmed by 3 bases and 8 bases, with 13 bases remaining between them. This CDR3 region has 14 residues. CDR1 is SNHLY and CDR2 is FYNNEI in the germline V gene.

This rearrangement joins TRBV6-6 to TRBJ2-2, with 12 nucleotides matching TRBD1. The length of the CDR3 is 14 residues. The junction had 1 base not matched to a gene; V was cut back by 6 bases and J by 5 bases. The germline V gene has CDR1 MNHNY and CDR2 SVGAGI (reference sequence). The DNA for the CDR3 is TGTGCCAGCAGGGGACAGGGGGCGACCGGGGAGCTGTTTTTT. The encoded protein is CASRGQGATGELFF.

The V gene is TRBV28, the J gene TRBJ2-3, with 13 positions matching TRBD2. The germline V gene has CDR1 MDHEN and CDR2 SYDVKM. Trimming at V came to 2 bases and at J to 5 bases, leaving 7 bases not matched to a gene. There are 17 residues in the CDR3. Written as DNA, the CDR3 is TGTGCCAGCAGTTTAACTAGCGGGGGGGCCCTTTTAGATACGCAGTATTTT. Protein sequence: CASSLTSGGALLDTQYF.

This clone is labeled medium-sized. The V gene is TRBV7-9, the J gene TRBJ2-7; 7 bases map to TRBD1. CDR1 SEHNR and CDR2 FQNEAQ come from the germline V gene (reference sequence). CDR3 length: 14 residues. V was pared by 3 bases and J by 5 bases, with 7 bases of the junction left unmatched. The CDR3 coding sequence is TGTGCCAGCAGCTTCACAACAGGGGACAACGAGCAGTACTTC. Protein product: CASSFTTGDNEQYF.

V usage is TRBV6-6 and J usage is TRBJ2-7; D perhaps matches TRBD1 (6 bases). This CDR3 spans 14 amino acids. Germline V CDR1 and CDR2: MNHNY, SVGAGI (reference sequence). Trimming shortened V by 0 bases and J by 1 base, and 7 bases separated the two germline ends. The CDR3 reads CASSYSQGSYEQYF. In DNA, the CDR3 is TGTGCCAGCAGTTACTCGCAGGGGTCCTACGAGCAGTACTTC.

The CDR3, as DNA: TGTGCCAGCATACAGGGTGAAGAAAAACTGTTTTTT. Translated, it gives CASIQGEEKLFF. This chain uses TRBV2 with TRBJ1-4; possible D gene TRBD1, 6 bases. This CDR3 spans 12 amino acids. From germline, CDR1 is SNHLY and CDR2 FYNNEI. V was trimmed by 7 bases and J by 8 bases, leaving 11 bases between them.

CDR3 DNA sequence: TGTGCCAGCAGTGAGGGGAGGGTTCAGCCCCAGCATTTT. It translates to CASSEGRVQPQHF. This sequence joins TRBV6-1 and TRBJ1-5; D not resolved. CDR1 and CDR2 from the germline V gene are MNHNS and SASEGT. Trimming left V 3 bases short and J 6 bases short, with 9 bases between. CDR3 length: 13 residues.

J is TRBJ2-7 and V is TRBV10-1, with TRBD1 matching over 8 bases. After removal of 3 bases from V and 0 bases from J, the junction contained 7 bases not matched to a gene. The CDR3 has 16 residues. Germline CDR1 WNHNN, CDR2 SYGVQD (reference sequence). The DNA of the CDR3 is TGCGCCAGCAGTGACCCCCGACAGGGGAGCTCCTACGAGCAGTACTTC. The encoded protein is CASSDPRQGSSYEQYF.

The CDR3 sequence is CASMGRGETQYF. The CDR3 DNA sequence: TGTGCCAGCATGGGGAGGGGCGAGACCCAGTACTTC. The chain has TRBV11-2 and TRBJ2-5, with 7 bases identical to TRBD2. CDR1 and CDR2 from the germline V gene are SGHAT and FQNNGV. With 7 bases clipped from V and 5 bases from J, the junction kept 4 bases outside the gene matches. The CDR3 runs to 12 residues.

The J gene is TRBJ1-2, the V gene TRBV4-3; 8 nucleotides match TRBD1. Trimming cost V 0 bases and J 4 bases; bases outside gene matches: 13. Germline values: CDR1 LGHNA, CDR2 YSLEER. The CDR3 totals 18 residues. In nucleotides, the CDR3 is TGCGCCAGCAGCCAAGATTGGTCAGGGGGCGCAGTTACCTATGGCTACACCTTC. Translated: CASSQDWSGGAVTYGYTF.

The chain recombines TRBV4-1 with TRBJ1-2; D remains ambiguous. V dropped 3 bases and J dropped 8 bases, with 16 bases sitting between them. This CDR3 has 14 amino acids. Germline V lookup: CDR1 MGHRA, CDR2 YSYEKL. The CDR3 DNA follows: TGCGCCAGCAGCCACGGGGAGACCTCCGCCGGCTACACCTTC. Amino acids: CASSHGETSAGYTF.

The V and J genes are TRBV4-1 and TRBJ2-7; D is ambiguous. Germline V gene lookup returns CDR1 MGHRA and CDR2 YSYEKL. V lost 0 bases, J lost 0 bases, and 12 bases lay in between. CDR3 length: 16 amino acids. CDR3: CASSQDLSRPSYEQYF. The CDR3 region has the DNA TGCGCCAGCAGCCAAGATTTGAGCCGCCCCTCCTACGAGCAGTACTTC.

This clone was detected only once. This CDR3 is CASSPGGVFVLETQYF. For the CDR3, the DNA is TGTGCCAGCAGTCCAGGGGGCGTCTTTGTCTTAGAGACCCAGTACTTC. The chain links TRBV27 to TRBJ2-5, with TRBD1 matching over 8 bases. The CDR3 is 16 residues long. The junction had 12 bases not matched to a gene; V was cut back by 5 bases and J by 4 bases. Germline lookup yields CDR1 MNHEY and CDR2 SMNVEV (reference sequence).

As DNA, the CDR3 is TGCAGCGTTGAAACTCGCGGGGCCGAGCAGTTCTTC. This gives the protein CSVETRGAEQFF. J is TRBJ2-1 and V is TRBV29-1, with a weak D call TRBD2 (6 bases). Trimming removed 2 bases from V and 10 bases from J, with 12 bases in between. This CDR3 has 12 amino acids. CDR1 SQVTM and CDR2 ANQGSEA come from the germline V gene.

The chain uses TRBV19 and TRBJ2-7, with 7 nucleotides matching TRBD1. The CDR3 is 16 residues long. CDR1 is LNHDA and CDR2 is SQIVND in the germline V gene (reference sequence). V shed 6 bases, J shed 4 bases, and the junction held 15 bases outside the gene matches. Written as DNA, the CDR3 is TGTGCCAGTAGGAAATGGACAGGCGCAACACAGTACGAGCAGTACTTC. It yields the protein CASRKWTGATQYEQYF.

The chain is built from TRBV7-9 and TRBJ2-1, with 7 positions matching TRBD1. CDR3 length equals 15 residues. Per germline, CDR1 SEHNR and CDR2 FQNEAQ (reference sequence). V lost 5 bases, J lost 5 bases, and 9 bases stayed unmatched. The CDR3 bases are TGTGCCAGCAGCCTCCCGGGACAGTACGACAATGAGCAGTTCTTC. Translation: CASSLPGQYDNEQFF.

This clone has just one count. V gene TRBV27 combines with J gene TRBJ1-2; TRBD1 matches 8 bases. V lost 7 bases to trimming and J lost 4 bases; unmatched junction nucleotides: 14. The CDR3 length is 16 residues. Germline CDR1 and CDR2: MNHEY and SMNVEV (reference sequence). Here the CDR3 reads CASTPGLRTGLYGYTF. In DNA form, the CDR3 reads TGTGCCAGCACCCCTGGTTTGAGGACAGGGCTCTATGGCTACACCTTC.

The chain couples TRBV25-1 to TRBJ2-1; tentative D call: TRBD2 (5 bases). In germline, CDR1 is MGHDK, CDR2 SYGVNS. The CDR3 is 15 amino acids. With 2 bases removed from V and 2 bases from J, the gap between germline ends came to 10 bases. The CDR3 nucleotides read TGTGCCAGCAGTGAACTCAGCGGACCCTACAATGAGCAGTTCTTC. Translated, it gives CASSELSGPYNEQFF.

This sequence joins TRBV6-5 and TRBJ2-6; tentative D call: TRBD1 (6 bases). Germline V gene data show CDR1 as MNHEY and CDR2 as SVGAGI. V lost 6 bases and J lost 4, with 13 bases in between. The CDR3 runs to 15 residues. CDR3 protein: CASRGQLRGANVLTF. In DNA, the CDR3 is TGTGCCAGCAGAGGACAGCTTCGGGGGGCCAACGTCCTGACTTTC.

The chain couples TRBV5-1 to TRBJ2-7, with 9 bases fitting TRBD2. With 3 bases clipped from V and 2 bases from J, the junction kept 6 bases outside the gene matches. Per germline, CDR1 SGHRS and CDR2 YFSETQ. The CDR3 runs to 15 residues. This CDR3 reads CASSSGGLAPYEQYF. In nucleotides, the CDR3 is TGCGCCAGCAGCTCGGGGGGACTAGCCCCCTACGAGCAGTACTTC.